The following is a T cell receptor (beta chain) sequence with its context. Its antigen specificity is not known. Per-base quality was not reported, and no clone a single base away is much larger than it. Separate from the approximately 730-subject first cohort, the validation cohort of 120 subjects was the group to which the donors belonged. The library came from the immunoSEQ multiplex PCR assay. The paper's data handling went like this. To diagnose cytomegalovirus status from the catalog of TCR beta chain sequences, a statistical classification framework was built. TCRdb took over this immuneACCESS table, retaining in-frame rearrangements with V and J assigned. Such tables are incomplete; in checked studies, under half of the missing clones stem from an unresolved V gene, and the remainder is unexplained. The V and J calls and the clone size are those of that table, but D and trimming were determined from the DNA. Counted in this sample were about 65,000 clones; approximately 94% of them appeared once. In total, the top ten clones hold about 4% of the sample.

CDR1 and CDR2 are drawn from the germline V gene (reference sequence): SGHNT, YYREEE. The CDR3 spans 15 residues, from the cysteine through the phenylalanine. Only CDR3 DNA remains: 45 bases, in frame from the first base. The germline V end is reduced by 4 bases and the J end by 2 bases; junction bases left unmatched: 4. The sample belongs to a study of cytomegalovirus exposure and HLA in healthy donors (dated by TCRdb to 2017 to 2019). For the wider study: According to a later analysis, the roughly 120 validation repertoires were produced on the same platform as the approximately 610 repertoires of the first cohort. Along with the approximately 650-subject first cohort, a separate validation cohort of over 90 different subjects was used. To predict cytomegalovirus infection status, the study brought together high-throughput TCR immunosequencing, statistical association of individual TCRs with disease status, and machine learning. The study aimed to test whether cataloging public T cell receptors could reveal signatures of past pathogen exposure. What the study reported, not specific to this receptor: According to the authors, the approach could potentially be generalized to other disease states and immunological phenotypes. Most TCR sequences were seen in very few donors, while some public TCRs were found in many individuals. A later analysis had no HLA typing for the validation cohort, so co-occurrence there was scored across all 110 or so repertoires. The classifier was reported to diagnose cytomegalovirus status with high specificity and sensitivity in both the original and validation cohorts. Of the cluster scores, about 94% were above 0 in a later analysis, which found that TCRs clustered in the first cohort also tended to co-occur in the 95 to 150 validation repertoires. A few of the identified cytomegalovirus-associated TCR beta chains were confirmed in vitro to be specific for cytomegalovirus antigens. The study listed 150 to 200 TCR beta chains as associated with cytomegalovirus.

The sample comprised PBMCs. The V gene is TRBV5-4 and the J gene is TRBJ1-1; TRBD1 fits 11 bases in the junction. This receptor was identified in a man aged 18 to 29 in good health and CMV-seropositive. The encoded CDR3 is CASSKDRGLNTEAFF. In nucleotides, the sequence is TGTGCCAGCAGCAAGGACAGGGGGCTCAACACTGAAGCTTTCTTT.